This entry is about one T cell receptor beta chain. The antigen remains undetermined. Only in-frame clones appear in the TCRdb table, and some are missing; sequencing was by immunoSEQ multiplex PCR. The table lists around 92,000 clones, more than 80% of them singletons, with around 0.94% in the top ten. Time point of the sample: pretreatment peripheral blood. The CDR3 is 14 residues long. Germline V gives CDR1 MDHEN, CDR2 SYDVKM. V gave up 6 bases and J gave up 0 bases, with 10 bases separating them. These data are taken from a study of PD-L1 blockade in urothelial cancer. At the level of the study: The researchers analyzed blood 3 weeks (second dose) and 6 weeks after treatment start.

General study findings and limits: Enhanced expansion of tumor-associated blood clones at 3 weeks characterized durable-benefit patients.

The sequences come from PBMCs, collected around atezolizumab (anti-PD-L1) treatment. This receptor was obtained from an elderly woman with urothelial cancer. The chain joins TRBV28 to TRBJ2-3; D gene uncertain. The CDR3 is CASSTDSSTDTQYF. The CDR3 DNA sequence: TGTGCCAGCAGCACAGATTCTAGCACAGATACGCAGTATTTT.